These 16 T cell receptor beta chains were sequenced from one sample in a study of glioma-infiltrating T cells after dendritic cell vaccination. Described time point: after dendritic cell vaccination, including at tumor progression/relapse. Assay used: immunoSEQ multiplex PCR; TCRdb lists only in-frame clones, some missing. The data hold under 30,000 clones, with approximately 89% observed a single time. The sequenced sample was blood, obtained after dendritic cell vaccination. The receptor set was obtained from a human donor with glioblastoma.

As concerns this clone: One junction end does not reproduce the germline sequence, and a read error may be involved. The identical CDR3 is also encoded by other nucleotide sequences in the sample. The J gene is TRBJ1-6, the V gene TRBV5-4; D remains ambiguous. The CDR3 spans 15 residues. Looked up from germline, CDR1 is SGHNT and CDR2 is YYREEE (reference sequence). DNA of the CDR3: TGTGCCAGCAGCGGCGCGGCGGGAGGAGATTCCCCCCTCCACTTT. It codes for CASSGAAGGDSPLHF.

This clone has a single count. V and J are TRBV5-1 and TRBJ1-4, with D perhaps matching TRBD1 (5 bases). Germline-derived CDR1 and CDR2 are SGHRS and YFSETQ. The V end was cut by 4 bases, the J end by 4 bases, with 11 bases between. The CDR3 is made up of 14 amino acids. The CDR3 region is CASSPYGGNEKLFF. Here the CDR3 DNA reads TGCGCCAGCAGCCCCTACGGGGGTAATGAAAAACTGTTTTTT.

Written as DNA, the CDR3 is TGTGCCTGGAGAGAACAGGGGTATACTGAAGCTTTCTTT. As protein: CAWREQGYTEAFF. This sequence joins TRBV30 and TRBJ1-1; 7 nucleotides match TRBD1. The germline CDR1 and CDR2 sequences are GTSNPN and SVGIG (reference sequence). Unmatched junction bases numbered 6, after V lost 3 bases and J lost 5 bases. The CDR3 is 13 amino acids.

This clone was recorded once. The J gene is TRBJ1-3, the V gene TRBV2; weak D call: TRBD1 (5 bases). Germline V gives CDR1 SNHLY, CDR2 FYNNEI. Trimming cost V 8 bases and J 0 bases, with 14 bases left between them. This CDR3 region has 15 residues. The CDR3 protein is CASRGEQSSGNTIYF. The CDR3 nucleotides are TGTGCCAGCCGGGGGGAACAGTCCTCTGGAAACACCATATATTTT.

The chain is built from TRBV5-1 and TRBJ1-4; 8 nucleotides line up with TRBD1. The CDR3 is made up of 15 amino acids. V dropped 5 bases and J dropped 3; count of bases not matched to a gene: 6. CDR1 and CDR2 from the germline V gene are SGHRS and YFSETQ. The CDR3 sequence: CASRKTGEANEKLFF. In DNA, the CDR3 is TGCGCCAGCAGAAAGACAGGGGAAGCTAATGAAAAACTGTTTTTT.

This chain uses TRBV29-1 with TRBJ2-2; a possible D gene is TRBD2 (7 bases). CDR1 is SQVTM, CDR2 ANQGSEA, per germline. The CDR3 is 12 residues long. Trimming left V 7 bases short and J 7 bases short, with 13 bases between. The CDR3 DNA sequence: TGCAGCGGGGGGGGGCCAGGCGGGGAGCTGTTTTTT. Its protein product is CSGGGPGGELFF.

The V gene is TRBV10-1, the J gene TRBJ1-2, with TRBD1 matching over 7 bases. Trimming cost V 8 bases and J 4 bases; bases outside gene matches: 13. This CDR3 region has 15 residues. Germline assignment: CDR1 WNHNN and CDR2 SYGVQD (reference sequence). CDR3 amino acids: CASRPTGKEIYGYTF. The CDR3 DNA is TGCGCCAGCCGCCCGACAGGGAAAGAGATCTATGGCTACACCTTC.

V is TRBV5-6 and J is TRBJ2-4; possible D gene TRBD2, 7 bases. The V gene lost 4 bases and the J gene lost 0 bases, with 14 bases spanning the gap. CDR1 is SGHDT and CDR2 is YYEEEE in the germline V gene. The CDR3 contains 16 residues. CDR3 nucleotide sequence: TGTGCCAGCAGCCGGGGGGCCCAAGTAGCCAAAAACATTCAGTACTTC. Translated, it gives CASSRGAQVAKNIQYF.

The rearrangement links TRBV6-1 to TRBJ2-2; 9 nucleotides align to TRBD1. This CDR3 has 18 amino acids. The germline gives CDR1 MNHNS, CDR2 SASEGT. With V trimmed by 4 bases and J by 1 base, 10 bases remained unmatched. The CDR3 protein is CASSAHRGRGENTGELFF. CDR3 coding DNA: TGTGCCAGCAGTGCCCACAGGGGGCGCGGGGAGAACACCGGGGAGCTGTTTTTT.

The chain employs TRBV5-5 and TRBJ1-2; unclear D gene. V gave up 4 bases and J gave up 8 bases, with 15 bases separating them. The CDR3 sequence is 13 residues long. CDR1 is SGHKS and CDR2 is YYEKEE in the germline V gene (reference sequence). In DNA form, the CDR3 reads TGTGCCAGCAGCCGACCCCCGGAGGGCGGCTACACCTTC. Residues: CASSRPPEGGYTF.

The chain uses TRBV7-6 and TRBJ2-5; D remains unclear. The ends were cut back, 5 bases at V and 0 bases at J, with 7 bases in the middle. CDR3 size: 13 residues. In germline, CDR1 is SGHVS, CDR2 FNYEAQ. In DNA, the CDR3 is TGTGCCAGCAGCCGAGGATACCAAGAGACCCAGTACTTC. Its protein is CASSRGYQETQYF. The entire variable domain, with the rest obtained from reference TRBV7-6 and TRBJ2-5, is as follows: GAGVSQSPRYKVTKRGQDVALRCDPISGHVSLYWYRQALGQGPEFLTYFNYEAQQDKSGLPNDRFSAERPEGSISTLTIQRTEQRDSAMYRCASSRGYQETQYFGPGTRLLVL.

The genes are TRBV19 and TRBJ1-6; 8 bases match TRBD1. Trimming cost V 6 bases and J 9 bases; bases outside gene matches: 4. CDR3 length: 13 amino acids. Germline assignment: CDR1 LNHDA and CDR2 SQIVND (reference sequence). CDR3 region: CASSQTGGSPLHF. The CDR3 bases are TGTGCCAGTAGCCAAACAGGGGGTTCACCCCTCCACTTT.

The CDR3 region is CASSLLQGEKLFF. CDR3 nucleotide sequence: TGCGCCAGCAGCTTGTTGCAGGGGGAAAAACTGTTTTTT. The rearrangement joins TRBV5-1 to TRBJ1-4, with D possibly being TRBD1 (6 bases). Germline V gene data show CDR1 as SGHRS and CDR2 as YFSETQ. The CDR3 runs 13 residues. Trimming shortened V by 1 base and J by 8 bases, and 9 bases separated the two germline ends.

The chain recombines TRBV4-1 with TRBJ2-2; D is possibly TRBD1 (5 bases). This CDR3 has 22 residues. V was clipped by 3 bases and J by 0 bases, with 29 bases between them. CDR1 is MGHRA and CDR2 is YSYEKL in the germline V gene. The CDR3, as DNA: TGCGCCAGCAGCCACAAGGGTGTCTACGGATCCCAGGGCGTTGCGAACACCGGGGAGCTGTTTTTT. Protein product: CASSHKGVYGSQGVANTGELFF.

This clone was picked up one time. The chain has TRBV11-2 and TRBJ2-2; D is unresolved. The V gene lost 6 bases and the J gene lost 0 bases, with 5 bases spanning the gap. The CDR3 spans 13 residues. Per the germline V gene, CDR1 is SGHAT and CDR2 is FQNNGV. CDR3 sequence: CASSYTNTGELFF. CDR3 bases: TGTGCCAGCAGTTACACGAACACCGGGGAGCTGTTTTTT. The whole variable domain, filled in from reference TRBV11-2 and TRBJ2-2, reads EAGVAQSPRYKIIEKRQSVAFWCNPISGHATLYWYQQILGQGPKLLIQFQNNGVVDDSQLPKDRFSAERLKGVDSTLKIQPAKLEDSAVYLCASSYTNTGELFFGEGSRLTVL.

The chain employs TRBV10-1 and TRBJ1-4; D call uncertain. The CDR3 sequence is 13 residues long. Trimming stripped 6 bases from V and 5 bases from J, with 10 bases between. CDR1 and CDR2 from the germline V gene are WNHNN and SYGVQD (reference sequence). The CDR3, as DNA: TGCGCCAGCAGCCAGGACTGGAATGAAAAACTGTTTTTT. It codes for CASSQDWNEKLFF.